This TCR beta chain was observed in a study of blood T cell repertoires in COVID-19. About the study: PBMCs, B-cell-depleted T cells, or T cells were the source of the cDNA or gDNA that made up the material.

V was pared by 2 bases and J by 3 bases, with 16 bases between. The CDR3 covers 16 residues. The V gene's germline CDR1 is MDHEN and CDR2 SYDVKM. This clone has a handful of counts. The assay was immunoSEQ multiplex PCR, and TCRdb's table has in-frame clones only and misses some. The table shows 150,000 to 200,000 clones, with about 85% occurring only once. Specimen: peripheral blood. The TCR comes from a man aged 60 to 75 with active or convalescent COVID-19. This chain joins TRBV28 and TRBJ1-1; D is possibly TRBD1 (6 bases). This chain's CDR3 is CASSLGGAQGDTEAFF. CDR3 coding DNA: TGTGCCAGCAGTTTAGGGGGGGCTCAAGGGGACACTGAAGCTTTCTTT. Full variable domain (remainder filled in from reference TRBV28 and TRBJ1-1): DVKVTQSSRYLVKRTGEKVFLECVQDMDHENMFWYRQDPGLGLRLIYFSYDVKMKEKGDIPEGYSVSREKKERFSLILESASTNQTSMYLCASSLGGAQGDTEAFFGQGTRLTVV.